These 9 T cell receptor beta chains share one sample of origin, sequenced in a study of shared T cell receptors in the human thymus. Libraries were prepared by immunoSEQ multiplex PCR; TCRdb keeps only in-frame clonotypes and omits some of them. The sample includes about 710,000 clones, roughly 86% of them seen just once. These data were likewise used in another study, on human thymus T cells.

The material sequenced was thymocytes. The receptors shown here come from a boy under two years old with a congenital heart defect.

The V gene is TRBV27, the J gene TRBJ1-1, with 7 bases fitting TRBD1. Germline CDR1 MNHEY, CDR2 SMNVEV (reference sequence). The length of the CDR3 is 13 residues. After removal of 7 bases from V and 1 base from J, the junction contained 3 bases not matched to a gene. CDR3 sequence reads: CASKTGTNTEAFF. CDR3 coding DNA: TGTGCCAGCAAGACAGGGACGAACACTGAAGCTTTCTTT.

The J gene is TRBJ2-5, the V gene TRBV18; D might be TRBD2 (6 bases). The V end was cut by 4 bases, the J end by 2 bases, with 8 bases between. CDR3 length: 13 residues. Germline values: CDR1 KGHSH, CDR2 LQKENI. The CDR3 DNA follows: TGTGCCAGCTCACGGGACTCTCAAGAGACCCAGTACTTC. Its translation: CASSRDSQETQYF.

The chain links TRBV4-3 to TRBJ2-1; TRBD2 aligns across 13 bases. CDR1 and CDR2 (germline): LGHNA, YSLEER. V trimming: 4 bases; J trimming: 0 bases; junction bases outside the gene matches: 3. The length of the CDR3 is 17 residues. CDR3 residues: CASSPGLAGDSYNEQFF. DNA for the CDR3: TGCGCCAGCAGCCCCGGACTAGCGGGGGACTCCTACAATGAGCAGTTCTTC.

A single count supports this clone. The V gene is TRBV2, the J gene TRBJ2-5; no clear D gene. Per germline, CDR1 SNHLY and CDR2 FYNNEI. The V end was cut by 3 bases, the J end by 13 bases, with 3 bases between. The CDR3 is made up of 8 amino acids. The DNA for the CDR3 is TGTGCCAGCAGTGATCGGTACTTC. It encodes CASSDRYF.

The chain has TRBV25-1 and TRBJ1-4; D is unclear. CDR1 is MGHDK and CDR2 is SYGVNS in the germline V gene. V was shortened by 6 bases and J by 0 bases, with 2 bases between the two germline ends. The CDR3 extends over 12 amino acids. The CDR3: CASSSTNEKLFF. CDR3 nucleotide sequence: TGTGCCAGCAGCTCAACTAATGAAAAACTGTTTTTT.

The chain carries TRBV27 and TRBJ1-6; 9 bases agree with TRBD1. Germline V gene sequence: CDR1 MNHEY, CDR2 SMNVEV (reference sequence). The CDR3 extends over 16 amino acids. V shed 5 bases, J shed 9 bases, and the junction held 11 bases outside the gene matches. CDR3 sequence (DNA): TGTGCCAGCAGTATAAAAAGCGACAGGGGGGGTTCACCCCTCCACTTT. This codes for CASSIKSDRGGSPLHF.

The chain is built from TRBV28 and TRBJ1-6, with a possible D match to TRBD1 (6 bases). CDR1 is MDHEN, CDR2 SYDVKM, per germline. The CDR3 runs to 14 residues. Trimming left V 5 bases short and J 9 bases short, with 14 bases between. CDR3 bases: TGTGCCAGCAGTATACAGGGAGAGGGTTCACCCCTCCACTTT. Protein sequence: CASSIQGEGSPLHF.

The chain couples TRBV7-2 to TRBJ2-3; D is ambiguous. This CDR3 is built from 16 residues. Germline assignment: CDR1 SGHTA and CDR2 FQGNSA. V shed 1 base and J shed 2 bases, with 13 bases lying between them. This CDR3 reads CASSLVLYGHTDTQYF. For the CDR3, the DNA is TGTGCCAGCAGCTTAGTGCTGTACGGTCACACAGATACGCAGTATTTT.

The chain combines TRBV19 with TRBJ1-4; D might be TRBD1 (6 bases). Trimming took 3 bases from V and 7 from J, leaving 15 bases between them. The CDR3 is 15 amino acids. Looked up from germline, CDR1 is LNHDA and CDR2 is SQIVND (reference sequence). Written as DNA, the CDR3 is TGTGCCAGTAGTATTAATCAGGGGTTGGGTGAAAAACTGTTTTTT. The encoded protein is CASSINQGLGEKLFF.